This is a list of T cell receptor beta chains from one sample in a study of shared clonotypes between healthy human individuals. The data were produced by immunoSEQ multiplex PCR, yet TCRdb's version contains in-frame clones alone and is incomplete. The repertoire has under 2.5 million clones, around 92% of them found once; the top ten carry 0.37%. Specimen: naive CD4+ T cells from PBMCs. The receptors shown here come from a young man in good health. Some clones in this sample may be carry-over from other donors' samples. The CDR3 runs from the conserved cysteine through the conserved F or W.

v_call,j_call,cdr3_aa
TRBV18,TRBJ2-1,CASSPPSRLDEQFF
TRBV11-3,TRBJ2-1,CASSLNSGSYNEQFF
TRBV29-1,TRBJ2-3,CSVEVDTDTQYF
TRBV7-3,TRBJ2-2,CASSPTGTPTGELFF
TRBV27,TRBJ2-7,CASSFFGPTLAGVPYEQYF
TRBV4-1,TRBJ1-3,CASSRAGTGAGNTIYF
TRBV4-2,TRBJ2-7,CASSQVGGGAGDFHEQYF
TRBV28,TRBJ1-2,CASRDKNYGYTF
TRBV18,TRBJ1-1,CASSPGQLMNTEAFF
TRBV2,TRBJ2-1,CASSERGQVYNEQFF
TRBV2,TRBJ2-7,CASSWNRGTYEQYF
TRBV30,TRBJ1-4,CAGAGVNPGKLFF
TRBV25-1,TRBJ1-2,CASSEPGMEGYTF
TRBV5-1,TRBJ2-1,CASSLLAGYNEQFF
TRBV25-1,TRBJ2-1,CASRASGTGYHEQFF
TRBV28,TRBJ1-4,CASSLGGTTLFEKLFF
TRBV5-1,TRBJ2-3,CASSLLAGAVDTQYF
TRBV9,TRBJ2-3,CASSVEWDTDTQYF
TRBV10-3,TRBJ1-4,CAISEAIRASLFF
TRBV5-4,TRBJ2-7,CASSSGTETYEQYF
TRBV15,TRBJ2-7,CATSRVSAELYEQYF
TRBV18,TRBJ2-5,CASSPLQGRAETQYF
TRBV28,TRBJ2-7,CASRKTGTGVYEQYF
TRBV2,TRBJ2-7,CASNPGVPYEQYF
TRBV9,TRBJ2-7,CASSVAGLSYEQYF
TRBV5-1,TRBJ2-5,CASTQTLAGGGETQYF
TRBV5-1,TRBJ1-1,CASSSTGFTEAFF
TRBV19,TRBJ1-5,CASSIGRAGQPQHF
TRBV11-2,TRBJ2-1,CASSSTYNEQFF
TRBV9,TRBJ1-3,CASSVVDGSSGNTIYF
TRBV5-1,TRBJ2-7,CASSLGLTSGTLEQYF
TRBV2,TRBJ1-3,CASSPIQGENTIYF
TRBV19,TRBJ1-2,CASSPPGRNYGYTF
TRBV25-1,TRBJ2-3,CASSERPADTDADTQYF
TRBV18,TRBJ1-5,CASSPQDGNQPQHF
TRBV2,TRBJ2-2,CASSVSGELFF
TRBV12-5,TRBJ1-2,CASGSDRTVYGYTF
TRBV28,TRBJ2-3,CAGRSGRHATDTQYF
TRBV7-9,TRBJ2-5,CASSLVQVGETQYF
TRBV6-1,TRBJ1-2,CASSDPGGFRGYTF
TRBV5-1,TRBJ1-1,CASSDPQGRRAEAFF